Sequencing of this T cell receptor (beta chain) was carried out in a study of immune heterogeneity within non-small cell lung tumors (dated by TCRdb to between 2018 and 2020). With regard to the full study: Histology comprised a handful of squamous cell carcinomas, 10 non-squamous carcinomas and 1 tumor not otherwise specified. TCR repertoire analysis included approximately 52 tumor loci from approximately 15 patients, whereas transcriptome data included only roughly 40 loci from 12 patients. The study combined whole-exome sequencing, RNA-seq and TCR beta repertoire sequencing of multiple spatially distinct regions from each NSCLC tumor to examine intratumoral immune heterogeneity. For mutant peptides 8 to 11 amino acids long, netMHCpan-3.0 predicted neoantigen binding to the HLA alleles of each patient.

Genomic DNA extracted from bulk tumor tissue served as TCR template, with 600 ng gDNA amplified per sample. During surgery, multiple biopsies were taken from each primary tumor and placed as far apart as possible within the tumor mass. The study cohort was described as untreated, and the patients were newly diagnosed NSCLC cases having curative surgery. The donors were fewer than 18 patients with newly diagnosed non-small cell lung cancer who were having surgery with curative intent. A couple of independent pathologists reviewed the resected tumor masses. Sequencing was performed only on DNA and RNA samples of high quality. This clonotype appeared many times. Its antigen remains undetermined. Per-nucleotide qualities are absent, and no much larger clonotype sits a single base away. On the study overall, not on this receptor specifically: A statistically significant but moderate positive correlation (R about 0.34) was observed between local T-cell repertoire clonality and local tumor mutational burden. Identical dominant CDR3B clonotypes recurred across loci within a patient, yet different tumor locations also harbored unique high-frequency clones. Individual patients mostly had different high-frequency TCR beta clonotypes.

The germline V gene (reference sequence) sets CDR1 to MNHEY and CDR2 to SMNVEV. CDR3 length: 15 amino acids, cysteine to phenylalanine. Here the CDR3 DNA is all that survives: 45 bases in frame from base 1. Trimming removed 2 bases from V and 2 bases from J, leaving 10 bases between the germline ends. The TCR beta CDR3 region was amplified with a multiplex PCR system whose first round ran for roughly 11 cycles using 32 V-gene forward primers and 13 J-gene reverse primers. A QIAGEN Multiplex PCR Kit was used for first-round PCR, and the primer sequences were filed in Chinese patent CN105087789A. In a second PCR round, Illumina universal primers were added with the Phusion High-Fidelity PCR Kit. TCR libraries were paired-end sequenced at 151 bp read length on the Illumina HiSeq X Ten platform. Regarding the original processing steps: Reads without multiplex PCR primers were removed using Cutadapt, read pairs were merged using PEAR, and CDR3 regions were called using MiXCR with default settings. Repertoire diversity was assessed by Shannon entropy, and clonality was calculated as one minus the Shannon entropy divided by the ln of the count of productive unique sequences. Clonotypes present at frequencies of at least 0.5% were defined as dominant or high-frequency T-cell clones. TCRdb reworked the public reads: Q25 trimming with fastp, MiXCR clone assembly, productive beta chains retained. Rows are combined by CDR3 protein, so each entry shows the most common genes and DNA. The V and J calls were determined by TCRdb, not by the authors. Recorded for this sample are 10,000 to 15,000 distinct CDR3 sequences; 22% of them occurred a single time. The ten largest make up around 4.6% of the sample.

Sequenced material: lung tumor tissue. The TCR was taken from a man in his 60s with non-small cell lung cancer. The sequence joins TRBV27 to TRBJ1-5, with a weak D call of TRBD1 (5 bases match). The nucleotides read TGTGCCAGCAGTTTAGCAGGGCCTGGCAATCAGCCCCAGCATTTT. Protein translation: CASSLAGPGNQPQHF.